A single sample gave rise to the 20 T cell receptor beta chains below, sequenced in a study of T cells in Graves' hyperthyroidism and ophthalmopathy. TCR beta CDR3 regions were amplified from RNA transcripts. TCR CDR3 underwent first-round RT-PCR with the HTBI primer set. One entry per CDR3 protein, called by TCRdb with MiXCR from the multiplex PCR reads. The top ten clones hold about 34% of a sample with almost 50,000 distinct CDR3 sequences, 45% to 65% of them seen once. The sequenced material came from peripheral blood or thyroid tissue (not recorded which). These receptors came from a man aged 18 to 30 with Graves' hyperthyroidism.

This clonotype came up once. V usage is TRBV7-2 and J usage is TRBJ1-5; D unclear. CDR3 size: 14 residues. Germline CDR1 and CDR2: SGHTA and FQGNSA. V lost 9 bases to trimming and J lost 2 bases, with 14 bases between them. CDR3 residues: CASSVLFGNQPQHF. The CDR3 nucleotides read TGTGCCAGTAGTGTCCTATTTGGCAATCAGCCCCAGCATTTT.

The gene calls are TRBV15 and TRBJ1-1; D is ambiguous. V gave up 1 base and J gave up 4 bases, with 7 bases separating them. Germline V gives CDR1 LNHNV, CDR2 YYDKDF (reference sequence). This CDR3 has 13 amino acids. In nucleotides, the CDR3 is TGTGCCACCAGCAGAGCAGGTACCACTGAAGCTTTCTTT. Translated, it gives CATSRAGTTEAFF.

The chain carries TRBV6-1 and TRBJ2-7; 14 bases fit TRBD2. Trimming removed 6 bases from V and 2 bases from J; junction bases left unmatched: 3. Germline V CDR1 and CDR2: MNHNS, SASEGT. The CDR3 runs to 15 residues. The CDR3 loop is CASRPGLAGAYEQYF. The CDR3 DNA reads TGTGCCAGCAGACCGGGACTAGCGGGAGCCTACGAGCAGTACTTC.

This clonotype has ten or more counts. The rearrangement uses TRBV5-1 and TRBJ2-2, with 12 bases lining up with TRBD2. V trimming: 3 bases; J trimming: 0 bases; junction bases outside the gene matches: 6. The CDR3 sequence is 18 residues long. Germline V gives CDR1 SGHRS, CDR2 YFSETQ. CDR3 amino acids: CASSSGLAGYSNTGELFF. DNA of the CDR3: TGCGCCAGCAGCTCAGGACTAGCGGGGTACTCGAACACCGGGGAGCTGTTTTTT.

This clonotype is deemed medium-sized. The chain is built from TRBV7-2 and TRBJ2-2; D gene uncertain. Trimming left V 1 base short and J 3 bases short, with 0 bases between. Looked up from germline, CDR1 is SGHTA and CDR2 is FQGNSA. The CDR3 is made up of 12 amino acids. This chain's CDR3 is CASSLDTGELFF. CDR3 sequence (DNA): TGTGCCAGCAGCTTAGACACCGGGGAGCTGTTTTTT.

The V gene is TRBV29-1, the J gene TRBJ1-3, with TRBD1 matching 8 bases. The V gene's germline CDR1 is SQVTM and CDR2 ANQGSEA. The CDR3 has 14 residues. The ends lost 7 bases at V and 2 bases at J; junction bases unmatched: 7. The DNA of the CDR3 is TGCAGCGCCGTAACAGGGGGAACTGGAAACACCATATATTTT. It codes for CSAVTGGTGNTIYF.

This clonotype was observed many times. The V gene is TRBV29-1, the J gene TRBJ1-1, with D possibly matching TRBD1 (6 bases). The ends were cut back, 4 bases at V and 4 bases at J, with 16 bases in the middle. The CDR3 is made up of 14 amino acids. Germline lookup yields CDR1 SQVTM and CDR2 ANQGSEA. CDR3 in DNA: TGCAGCGTTGGTCTCGGCGCACAGGGCACTGAAGCTTTCTTT. Amino acids: CSVGLGAQGTEAFF. Looking up the rest from reference TRBV29-1 and TRBJ1-1 gives the full variable domain: SAVISQKPSRDICQRGTSLTIQCQVDSQVTMMFWYRQQPGQSLTLIATANQGSEATYESGFVIDKFPISRPNLTFSTLTVSNMSPEDSSIYLCSVGLGAQGTEAFFGQGTRLTVV.

The chain couples TRBV7-2 to TRBJ1-6, with no clear D. The CDR3 runs 15 residues. V was shortened by 7 bases and J by 0 bases, with 10 bases between the two germline ends. Germline-derived CDR1 and CDR2 are SGHTA and FQGNSA. CDR3 sequence: CASTPSLSYNSPLHF. For the CDR3, the DNA is TGTGCCAGCACCCCGTCGCTCTCCTATAATTCACCCCTCCACTTT.

The chain is built from TRBV2 and TRBJ2-7; D not certain. CDR3 size: 13 residues. Trimming took off 6 bases at V and 2 bases at J, with 11 bases between the two ends. Germline V gene data show CDR1 as SNHLY and CDR2 as FYNNEI. CDR3 in DNA: TGTGCCAGCAGCCAAGCCACTACCTACGAGCAGTACTTC. Translated, it gives CASSQATTYEQYF.

Many counts were recorded for this clonotype. V is TRBV13 and J is TRBJ1-1; 8 bases map to TRBD1. The V segment lost 4 bases and the J segment 5 bases; nucleotides outside the gene matches: 6. Germline V gene lookup returns CDR1 PRHDT and CDR2 FYEKMQ (reference sequence). CDR3 length: 14 residues. CDR3: CASSSTGGSTEAFF. DNA for the CDR3: TGTGCCAGCAGCTCCACAGGGGGGTCTACTGAAGCTTTCTTT.

This rearrangement joins TRBV20-1 to TRBJ1-1; 12 nucleotides match TRBD1. After removal of 8 bases from V and 8 bases from J, the junction contained 12 bases not matched to a gene. The CDR3 consists of 14 residues. Germline CDR1 and CDR2: DFQATT and SNEGSKA (reference sequence). As DNA, the CDR3 is TGCAGTTCGAAGGGGGGACAGGGGGCACTAGAAGCTTTCTTT. The encoded protein is CSSKGGQGALEAFF.

This chain connects TRBV7-3 to TRBJ2-2; D tentatively reads TRBD1 or TRBD2 (5 bases each). CDR1 is SGHTA, CDR2 FQGTGA, per germline. This CDR3 region has 15 residues. The V gene lost 5 bases and the J gene lost 6 bases, with 16 bases spanning the gap. The DNA of the CDR3 is TGTGCCAGCAGCCCTCGGAGTGGGGGAGCCGGGGAGCTGTTTTTT. It codes for CASSPRSGGAGELFF.

CDR3 DNA sequence: TGCAGCGTTGAAGTGTCAGGGATTGCCGGGGAGCTGTTTTTT. It codes for CSVEVSGIAGELFF. This chain joins TRBV29-1 and TRBJ2-2; D might be TRBD1 (5 bases). Germline values: CDR1 SQVTM, CDR2 ANQGSEA. The CDR3 length is 14 residues. V gave up 1 base and J gave up 6 bases, with 12 bases separating them.

This clonotype was seen repeatedly, ten times or more. The rearrangement links TRBV12-3 or TRBV12-4 to TRBJ1-4; TRBD1 might be the D (5 bases). The germline V and J ends were trimmed by 2 bases and 0 bases, with 13 bases remaining between them. The CDR3 sequence is 17 residues long. CDR3 in amino acids: CASSLSPATATNEKLFF. For the CDR3, the DNA is TGTGCCAGCAGTTTATCCCCCGCGACAGCAACTAATGAAAAACTGTTTTTT.

This clonotype was detected ten times or more. The DNA for the CDR3 is TGTGCCAGCAGTGGGAGGCAGAACACCGGGGAGCTGTTTTTT. Protein sequence: CASSGRQNTGELFF. This chain joins TRBV25-1 and TRBJ2-2, with D possibly being TRBD2 (5 bases). Germline V CDR1 and CDR2: MGHDK, SYGVNS. This CDR3 has 14 residues. V was pared by 4 bases and J by 1 base, with 7 bases between.

This chain links TRBV7-2 with TRBJ1-1, with no clear D. The CDR3 extends over 17 amino acids. V lost 9 bases to trimming and J lost 0 bases, with 23 bases between them. The germline CDR1 and CDR2 sequences are SGHTA and FQGNSA. CDR3 sequence reads: CASSASSLNSMNTEAFF. The DNA for the CDR3 is TGTGCCAGTAGCGCCAGCAGCTTGAACAGCATGAACACTGAAGCTTTCTTT.

The V call is TRBV10-3, the J call TRBJ1-4, with TRBD1 identical over 7 bases. The length of the CDR3 is 13 residues. Looked up from germline, CDR1 is ENHRY and CDR2 is SYGVKD. Trimming removed 6 bases from V and 6 bases from J; junction bases left unmatched: 4. The CDR3 loop is CAIRSGQHEKLFF. The CDR3 DNA is TGTGCCATCAGGTCGGGACAGCATGAAAAACTGTTTTTT.

Many counts were recorded for this clonotype. Compared with germline, one end of the junction differs, possibly owing to a read error. The chain has TRBV29-1 and TRBJ1-3, with D unresolved. Germline V gives CDR1 SQVTM, CDR2 ANQGSEA. There are 13 residues in the CDR3. The CDR3 DNA follows: TGCAGCGTTAAAGAACCGTCTGGAAACACCATATATTTT. Translating gives CSVKEPSGNTIYF.

The V gene is TRBV9, the J gene TRBJ2-7; 8 positions match TRBD1. Germline trimming cut 3 bases from V and 6 bases from J; bases unmatched to any gene: 8. In germline, CDR1 is SGDLS, CDR2 YYNGEE. The CDR3 is made up of 14 amino acids. CDR3 DNA: TGTGCCAGCAGCGCGGCCGGGACAGGAAGCGAGCAGTACTTC. Translating it yields CASSAAGTGSEQYF.

This chain links TRBV2 with TRBJ2-5, with 16 positions matching TRBD2. The CDR3 spans 16 residues. V was pared by 6 bases and J by 3 bases, with 4 bases of the junction left unmatched. CDR1 SNHLY and CDR2 FYNNEI come from the germline V gene. In DNA, the CDR3 is TGTGCCAGCAGGGGCGGGACTAGCGGGAGGGAAGAGACCCAGTACTTC. Translation: CASRGGTSGREETQYF.